The source of this TCR beta chain is a study of cytomegalovirus exposure and HLA in healthy donors. Overall study context: Previous work identified 100 million or so unique TCR beta sequences from roughly 180 million T cells.

PCR was performed using 60 Vbeta and 13 Jbeta primers. TCRdb's copy holds only in-frame clones and misses some; the assay was immunoSEQ multiplex PCR. This sample contains more than 45,000 clones. Germline CDR1 SEHNR, CDR2 FQNEAQ (reference sequence). Trimming at V came to 5 bases and at J to 6 bases, leaving 4 bases not matched to a gene. The CDR3 extends over 13 amino acids. The chain carries TRBV7-9 and TRBJ2-3; TRBD1 matches 8 bases. The sequence was collected from a male donor in good health and CMV-seronegative. The sequencing sample was made of PBMCs. The CDR3 nucleotides are TGTGCCAGCAGCCCCAGGGGGCCCGATACGCAGTATTTT. Its protein product is CASSPRGPDTQYF.